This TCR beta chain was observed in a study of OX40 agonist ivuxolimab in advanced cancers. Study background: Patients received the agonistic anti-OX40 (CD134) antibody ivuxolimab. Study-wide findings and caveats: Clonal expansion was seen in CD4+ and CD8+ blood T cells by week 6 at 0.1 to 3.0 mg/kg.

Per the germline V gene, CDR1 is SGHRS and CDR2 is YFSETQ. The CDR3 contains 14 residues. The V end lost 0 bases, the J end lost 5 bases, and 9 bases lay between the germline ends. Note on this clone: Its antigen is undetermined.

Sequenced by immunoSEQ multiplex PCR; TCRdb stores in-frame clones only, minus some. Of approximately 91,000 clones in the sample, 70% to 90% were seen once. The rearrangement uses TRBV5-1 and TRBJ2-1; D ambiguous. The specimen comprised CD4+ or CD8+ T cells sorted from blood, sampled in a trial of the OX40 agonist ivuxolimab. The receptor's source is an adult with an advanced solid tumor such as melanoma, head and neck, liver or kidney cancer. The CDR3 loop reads CASSLAGLNNEQFF. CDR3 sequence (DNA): TGCGCCAGCAGCTTGGCCGGGCTAAACAATGAGCAGTTCTTC.